This T cell receptor beta chain was identified during a study of T cell responses to AZD1222 COVID-19 vaccine. General study points: Spike-specific TCR breadth and depth were elevated following two AZD1222 doses.

Investigators merged groups given second doses at roughly 4 or roughly 12 weeks. The CDR3 totals 14 residues. Trimming took off 4 bases at V and 1 base at J, with 10 bases between the two ends. The germline V gene encodes CDR1 SGHVS and CDR2 FQNEAQ. Some clones are missing from TCRdb's copy, which holds only in-frame ones; the method was immunoSEQ multiplex PCR. The repertoire has 150,000 to 200,000 clones, 94% of them found once; the top ten carry approximately 4.6%. To note about this clone: Antigen: not known.

This chain joins TRBV7-8 and TRBJ2-5, with D hard to call. The source material was peripheral blood, sampled 28 days after the second AZD1222 dose. The origin of this receptor is an adult who received the AZD1222 COVID-19 vaccine. CDR3 loop: CASSSKVLQETQYF. CDR3 DNA sequence: TGTGCCAGCAGCTCAAAGGTCCTCCAAGAGACCCAGTACTTC.